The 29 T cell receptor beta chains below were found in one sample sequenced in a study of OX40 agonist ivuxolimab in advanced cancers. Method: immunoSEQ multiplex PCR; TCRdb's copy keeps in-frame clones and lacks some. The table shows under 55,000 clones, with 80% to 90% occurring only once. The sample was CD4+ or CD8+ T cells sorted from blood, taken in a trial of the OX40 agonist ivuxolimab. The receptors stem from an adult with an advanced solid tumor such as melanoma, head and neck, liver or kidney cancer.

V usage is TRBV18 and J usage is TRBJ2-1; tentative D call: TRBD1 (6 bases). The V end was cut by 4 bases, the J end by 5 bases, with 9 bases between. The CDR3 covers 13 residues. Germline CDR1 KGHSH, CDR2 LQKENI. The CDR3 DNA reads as TGTGCCAGCTCACTCGACAGGAACAATGAGCAGTTCTTC. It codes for CASSLDRNNEQFF.

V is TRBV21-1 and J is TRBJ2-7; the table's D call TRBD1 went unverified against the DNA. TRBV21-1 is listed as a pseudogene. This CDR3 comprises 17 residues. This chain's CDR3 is CASSKEHKFGTSDEQYF. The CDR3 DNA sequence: TGTGCCAGCAGCAAAGAGCACAAGTTTGGGACATCCGACGAGCAGTACTTC.

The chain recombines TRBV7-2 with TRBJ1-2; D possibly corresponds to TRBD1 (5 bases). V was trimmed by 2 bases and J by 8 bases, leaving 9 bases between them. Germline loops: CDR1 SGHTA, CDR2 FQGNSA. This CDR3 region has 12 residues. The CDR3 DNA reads TGTGCCAGCAGCTTACCAGGGCGAGGCTACACCTTC. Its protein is CASSLPGRGYTF.

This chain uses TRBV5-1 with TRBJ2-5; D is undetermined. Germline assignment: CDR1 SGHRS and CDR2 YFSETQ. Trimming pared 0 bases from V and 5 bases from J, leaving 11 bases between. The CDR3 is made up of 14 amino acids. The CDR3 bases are TGCGCCAGCAGCTTGGGGGATCAGAGCGAGACCCAGTACTTC. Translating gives CASSLGDQSETQYF. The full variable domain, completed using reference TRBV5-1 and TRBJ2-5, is KAGVTQTPRYLIKTRGQQVTLSCSPISGHRSVSWYQQTPGQGLQFLFEYFSETQRNKGNFPGRFSGRQFSNSRSEMNVSTLELGDSALYLCASSLGDQSETQYFGPGTRLLVL.

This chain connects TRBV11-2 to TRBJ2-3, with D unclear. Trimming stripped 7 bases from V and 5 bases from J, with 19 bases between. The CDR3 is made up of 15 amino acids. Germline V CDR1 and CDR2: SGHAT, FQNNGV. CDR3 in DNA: TGTGCCAGCACCCTAACCGGCGGCCTAGGAGATACGCAGTATTTT. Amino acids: CASTLTGGLGDTQYF.

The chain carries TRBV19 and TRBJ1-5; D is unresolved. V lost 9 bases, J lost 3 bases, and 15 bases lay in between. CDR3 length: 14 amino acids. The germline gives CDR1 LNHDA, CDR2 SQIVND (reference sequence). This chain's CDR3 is CASEGGLNNQPQHF. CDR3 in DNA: TGTGCCAGCGAGGGAGGGCTTAACAATCAGCCCCAGCATTTT.

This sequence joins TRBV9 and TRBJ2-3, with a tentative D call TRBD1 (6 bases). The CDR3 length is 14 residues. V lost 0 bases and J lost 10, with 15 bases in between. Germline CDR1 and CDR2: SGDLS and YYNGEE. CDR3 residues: CASSVEGGPGAQYF. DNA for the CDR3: TGTGCCAGCAGCGTAGAAGGGGGACCCGGGGCGCAGTATTTT. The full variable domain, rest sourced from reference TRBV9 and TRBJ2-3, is DSGVTQTPKHLITATGQRVTLRCSPRSGDLSVYWYQQSLDQGLQFLIQYYNGEERAKGNILERFSAQQFPDLHSELNLSSLELGDSALYFCASSVEGGPGAQYFGPGTRLTVL.

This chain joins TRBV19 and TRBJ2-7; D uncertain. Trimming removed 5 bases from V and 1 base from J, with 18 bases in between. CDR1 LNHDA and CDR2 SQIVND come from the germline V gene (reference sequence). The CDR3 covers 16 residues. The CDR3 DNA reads TGTGCCAGTAGTCGAGCCTTGGACGGATCTTCCTACGAGCAGTACTTC. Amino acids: CASSRALDGSSYEQYF. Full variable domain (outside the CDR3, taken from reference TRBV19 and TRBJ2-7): DGGITQSPKYLFRKEGQNVTLSCEQNLNHDAMYWYRQDPGQGLRLIYYSQIVNDFQKGDIAEGYSVSREKKESFPLTVTSAQKNPTAFYLCASSRALDGSSYEQYFGPGTRLTVT.

CDR3 residues: CASSMIGQSNQPQHF. In DNA form, the CDR3 reads TGTGCCAGTAGTATGATAGGACAGTCGAATCAGCCCCAGCATTTT. The rearrangement links TRBV19 to TRBJ1-5, with D possibly TRBD1 on 6 matching bases. V lost 3 bases and J lost 4, with 13 bases in between. CDR3 length: 15 residues. Germline values: CDR1 LNHDA, CDR2 SQIVND (reference sequence).

CDR3 in DNA: TGTGCCATCAGTGAGAGCGGTAGCACAGATACGCAGTATTTT. As protein: CAISESGSTDTQYF. The chain couples TRBV10-3 to TRBJ2-3, with a tentative D call TRBD2 (5 bases). V was shortened by 2 bases and J by 0 bases, with 6 bases between the two germline ends. CDR3 size: 14 residues. The germline V gene encodes CDR1 ENHRY and CDR2 SYGVKD.

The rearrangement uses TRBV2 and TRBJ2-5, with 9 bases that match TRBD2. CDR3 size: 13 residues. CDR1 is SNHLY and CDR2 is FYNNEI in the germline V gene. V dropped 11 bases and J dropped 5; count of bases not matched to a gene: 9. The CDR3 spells CAGVAGAGETQYF. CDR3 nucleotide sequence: TGTGCCGGCGTAGCGGGGGCGGGGGAGACCCAGTACTTC.

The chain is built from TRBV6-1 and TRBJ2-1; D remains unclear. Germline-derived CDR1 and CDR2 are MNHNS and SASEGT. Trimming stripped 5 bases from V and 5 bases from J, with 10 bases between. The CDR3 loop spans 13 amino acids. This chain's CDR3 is CASSNQPDNEQFF. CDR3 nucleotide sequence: TGTGCCAGCAGTAACCAACCAGACAATGAGCAGTTCTTC.

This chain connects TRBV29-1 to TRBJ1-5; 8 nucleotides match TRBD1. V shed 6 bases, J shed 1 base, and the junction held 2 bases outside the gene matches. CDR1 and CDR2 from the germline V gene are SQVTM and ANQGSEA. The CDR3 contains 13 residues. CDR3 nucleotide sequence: TGCAGCGTGGGACAGGTCAGCAATCAGCCCCAGCATTTT. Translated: CSVGQVSNQPQHF. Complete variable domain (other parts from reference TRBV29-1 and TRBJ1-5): SAVISQKPSRDICQRGTSLTIQCQVDSQVTMMFWYRQQPGQSLTLIATANQGSEATYESGFVIDKFPISRPNLTFSTLTVSNMSPEDSSIYLCSVGQVSNQPQHFGDGTRLSIL.

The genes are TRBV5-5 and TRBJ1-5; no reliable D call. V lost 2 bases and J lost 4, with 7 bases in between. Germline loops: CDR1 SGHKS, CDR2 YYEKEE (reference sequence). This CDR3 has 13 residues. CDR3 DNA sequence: TGTGCCAGCAGCTTAATCAGTAATCAGCCCCAGCATTTT. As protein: CASSLISNQPQHF.

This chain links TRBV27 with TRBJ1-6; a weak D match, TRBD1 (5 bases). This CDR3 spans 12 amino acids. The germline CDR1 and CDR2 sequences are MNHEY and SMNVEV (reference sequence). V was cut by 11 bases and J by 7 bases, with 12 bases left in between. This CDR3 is CAARAGNSPLHF. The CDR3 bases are TGTGCCGCCAGGGCAGGGAATTCACCCCTCCACTTT.

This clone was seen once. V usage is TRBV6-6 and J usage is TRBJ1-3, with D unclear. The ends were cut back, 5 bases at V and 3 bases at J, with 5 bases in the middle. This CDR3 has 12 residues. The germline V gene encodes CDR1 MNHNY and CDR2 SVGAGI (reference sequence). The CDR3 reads CASSALGNTIYF. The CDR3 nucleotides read TGTGCCAGCAGTGCGCTTGGAAACACCATATATTTT.

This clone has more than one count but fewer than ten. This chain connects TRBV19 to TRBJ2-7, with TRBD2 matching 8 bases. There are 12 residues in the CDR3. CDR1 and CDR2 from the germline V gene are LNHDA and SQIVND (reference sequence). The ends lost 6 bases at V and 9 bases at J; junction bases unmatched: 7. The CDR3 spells CASRTGTSGQYF. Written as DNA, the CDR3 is TGTGCCAGTAGGACCGGGACTAGTGGGCAGTACTTC.

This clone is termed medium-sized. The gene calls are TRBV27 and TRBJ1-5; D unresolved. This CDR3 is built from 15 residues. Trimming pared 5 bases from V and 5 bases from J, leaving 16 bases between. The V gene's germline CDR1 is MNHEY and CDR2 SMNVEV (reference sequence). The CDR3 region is CASSLGSEDDQPQHF. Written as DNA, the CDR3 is TGTGCCAGCAGTCTGGGCTCAGAGGATGATCAGCCCCAGCATTTT.

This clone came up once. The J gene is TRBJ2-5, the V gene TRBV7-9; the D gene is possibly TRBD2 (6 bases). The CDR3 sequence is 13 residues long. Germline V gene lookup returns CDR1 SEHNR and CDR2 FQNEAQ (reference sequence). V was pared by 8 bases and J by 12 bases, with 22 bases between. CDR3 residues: CASRRDSQGVEYF. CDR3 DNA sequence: TGTGCCAGCCGCCGGGACTCCCAAGGAGTGGAGTACTTC. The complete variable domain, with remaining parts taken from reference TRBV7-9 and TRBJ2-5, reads DTGVSQNPRHKITKRGQNVTFRCDPISEHNRLYWYRQTLGQGPEFLTYFQNEAQLEKSRLLSDRFSAERPKGSFSTLEIQRTEQGDSAMYLCASRRDSQGVEYFGPGTRLLVL.

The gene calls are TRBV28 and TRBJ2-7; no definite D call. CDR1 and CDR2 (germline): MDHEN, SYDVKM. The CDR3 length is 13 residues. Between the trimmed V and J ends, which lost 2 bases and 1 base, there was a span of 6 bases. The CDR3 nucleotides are TGTGCCAGCAGTTTAGAGTCATCCTACGAGCAGTACTTC. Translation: CASSLESSYEQYF.

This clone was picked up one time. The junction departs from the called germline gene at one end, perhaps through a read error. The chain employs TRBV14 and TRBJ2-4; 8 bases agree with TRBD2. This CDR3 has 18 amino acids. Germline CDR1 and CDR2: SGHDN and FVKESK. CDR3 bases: TGTGCCAGCACCCAAGAAACAAAGCAGCGGGAGTTGAAAAACATTCAGTACTTC. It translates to CASTQETKQRELKNIQYF.

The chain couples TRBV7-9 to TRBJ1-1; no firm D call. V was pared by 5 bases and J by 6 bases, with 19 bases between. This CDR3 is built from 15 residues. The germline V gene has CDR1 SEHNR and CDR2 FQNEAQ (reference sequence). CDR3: CASSTPGRIGAEAFF. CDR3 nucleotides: TGTGCCAGCAGCACCCCTGGGCGGATCGGCGCTGAAGCTTTCTTT.

CDR3 amino acids: CASGLGRGFSNQPQHF. The DNA of the CDR3 is TGTGCTAGTGGTTTGGGCCGGGGGTTCAGCAATCAGCCCCAGCATTTT. The chain links TRBV12-5 to TRBJ1-5; D may be TRBD1 (5 bases). Per germline, CDR1 LGHNT and CDR2 FRNRAP. Trimming cost V 1 base and J 1 base, with 11 bases left between them. The CDR3 is made up of 16 amino acids.

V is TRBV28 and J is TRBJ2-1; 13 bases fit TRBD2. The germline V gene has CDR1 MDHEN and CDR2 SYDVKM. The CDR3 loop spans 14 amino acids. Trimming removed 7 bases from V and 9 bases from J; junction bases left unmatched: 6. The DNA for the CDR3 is TGTGCCAGCACGGGACTAGCGGGAACGGGTGAGCAGTTCTTC. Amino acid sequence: CASTGLAGTGEQFF. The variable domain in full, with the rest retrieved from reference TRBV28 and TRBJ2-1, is DVKVTQSSRYLVKRTGEKVFLECVQDMDHENMFWYRQDPGLGLRLIYFSYDVKMKEKGDIPEGYSVSREKKERFSLILESASTNQTSMYLCASTGLAGTGEQFFGPGTRLTVL.

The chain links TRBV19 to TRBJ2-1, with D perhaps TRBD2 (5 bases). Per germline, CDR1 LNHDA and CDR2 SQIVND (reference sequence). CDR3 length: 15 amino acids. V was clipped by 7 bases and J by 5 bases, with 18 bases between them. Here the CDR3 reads CASTARGRLDNEQFF. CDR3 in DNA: TGTGCCAGTACGGCCCGAGGGCGGCTCGACAATGAGCAGTTCTTC.

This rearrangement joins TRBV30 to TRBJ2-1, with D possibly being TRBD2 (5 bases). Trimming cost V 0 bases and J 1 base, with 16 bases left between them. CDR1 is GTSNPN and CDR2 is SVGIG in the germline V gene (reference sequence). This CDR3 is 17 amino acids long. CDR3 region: CAWSVGGGLLSYNEQFF. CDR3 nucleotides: TGTGCCTGGAGTGTCGGCGGAGGACTGTTATCCTACAATGAGCAGTTCTTC. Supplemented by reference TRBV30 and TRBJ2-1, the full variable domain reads SQTIHQWPATLVQPVGSPLSLECTVEGTSNPNLYWYRQAAGRGLQLLFYSVGIGQISSEVPQNLSASRPQDRQFILSSKKLLLSDSGFYLCAWSVGGGLLSYNEQFFGPGTRLTVL.

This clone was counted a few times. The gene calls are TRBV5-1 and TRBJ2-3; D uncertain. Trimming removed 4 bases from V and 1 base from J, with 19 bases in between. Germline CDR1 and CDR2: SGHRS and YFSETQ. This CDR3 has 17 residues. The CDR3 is CASSAYQGLAGTDTQYF. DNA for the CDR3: TGCGCCAGCAGCGCTTACCAAGGCCTCGCCGGCACAGATACGCAGTATTTT.

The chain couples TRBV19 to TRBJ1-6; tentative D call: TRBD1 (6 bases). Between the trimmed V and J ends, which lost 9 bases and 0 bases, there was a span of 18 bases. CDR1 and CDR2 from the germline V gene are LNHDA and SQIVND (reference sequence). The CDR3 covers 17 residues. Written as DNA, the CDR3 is TGTGCCAGCCAGCGGGACACCATGAGCTCCTATAATTCACCCCTCCACTTT. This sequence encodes CASQRDTMSSYNSPLHF. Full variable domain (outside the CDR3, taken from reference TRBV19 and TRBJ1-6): DGGITQSPKYLFRKEGQNVTLSCEQNLNHDAMYWYRQDPGQGLRLIYYSQIVNDFQKGDIAEGYSVSREKKESFPLTVTSAQKNPTAFYLCASQRDTMSSYNSPLHFGNGTRLTVT.

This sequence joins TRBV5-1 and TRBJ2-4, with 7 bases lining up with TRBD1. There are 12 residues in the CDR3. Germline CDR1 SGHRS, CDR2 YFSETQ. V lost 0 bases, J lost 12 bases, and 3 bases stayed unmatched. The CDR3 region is CASSLEGASQYF. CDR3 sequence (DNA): TGCGCCAGCAGCTTGGAGGGGGCGAGTCAGTACTTC.